The next 11 T cell receptor beta chains were all read from a single sample in a study of CD8 T cells in Susac syndrome. When the RNA was reverse transcribed, random hexamers were used with an input of roughly 0.45 to 1 ug. From the immunoSEQ multiplex PCR reads, TCRdb called clonotypes with MiXCR, one entry per CDR3 protein. This sample has some 190,000 distinct CDR3 sequences; over 85% occur once, and the top ten carry 0.1%. The sample consisted of CD4+ T cells from PBMCs. The origin of the receptors is a human donor in good health.

This rearrangement joins TRBV7-8 to TRBJ1-4, with D possibly TRBD1 on 6 matching bases. V was trimmed by 0 bases and J by 3 bases, leaving 14 bases between them. CDR3 length: 17 amino acids. Germline CDR1 is SGHVS and CDR2 is FQNEAQ. The CDR3 DNA reads TGTGCCAGCAGCTTAGCCTCCTGGGGGGCCGCTAATGAAAAACTGTTTTTT. Protein sequence: CASSLASWGAANEKLFF.

The rearrangement uses TRBV9 and TRBJ2-3; maybe TRBD2 (6 bases). V was cut by 1 base and J by 2 bases, with 14 bases left in between. CDR1 is SGDLS and CDR2 is YYNGEE in the germline V gene. CDR3 length equals 16 residues. This CDR3 reads CASSVQLAQTTDTQYF. CDR3 nucleotides: TGTGCCAGCAGCGTACAGCTAGCGCAAACCACAGATACGCAGTATTTT.

The chain has TRBV2 and TRBJ2-7, with 8 nucleotides matching TRBD1. This CDR3 has 13 residues. Germline V gene data show CDR1 as SNHLY and CDR2 as FYNNEI. V shed 6 bases, J shed 2 bases, and the junction held 3 bases outside the gene matches. The CDR3 here is CASRSTGAYEQYF. The CDR3 DNA reads TGTGCCAGCAGATCGACAGGGGCCTACGAGCAGTACTTC.

The chain combines TRBV18 with TRBJ1-2; TRBD1 aligns across 9 bases. Germline V gene data show CDR1 as KGHSH and CDR2 as LQKENI. CDR3 length equals 12 residues. V gave up 6 bases and J gave up 10 bases; unmatched junction bases: 6. The CDR3 sequence: CASSPDRGFYTF. The CDR3 nucleotides are TGTGCCAGCTCCCCCGACAGGGGGTTCTACACCTTC.

The rearrangement joins TRBV30 to TRBJ2-7; 9 nucleotides match TRBD1. Unmatched junction bases numbered 5, after V lost 2 bases and J lost 12 bases. Per germline, CDR1 GTSNPN and CDR2 SVGIG (reference sequence). CDR3 length: 11 residues. CDR3 nucleotide sequence: TGTGCCTGGAGTACCGGGACAGGGCGGTACTTC. It specifies CAWSTGTGRYF. The whole variable domain, remainder taken from reference TRBV30 and TRBJ2-7, is SQTIHQWPATLVQPVGSPLSLECTVEGTSNPNLYWYRQAAGRGLQLLFYSVGIGQISSEVPQNLSASRPQDRQFILSSKKLLLSDSGFYLCAWSTGTGRYFGPGTRLTVT.

The genes are TRBV27 and TRBJ1-1, with no clear D. CDR3 length equals 13 residues. Trimming left V 3 bases short and J 4 bases short, with 9 bases between. Looked up from germline, CDR1 is MNHEY and CDR2 is SMNVEV (reference sequence). Here the CDR3 DNA reads TGTGCCAGCAGTTTTGCAGCGGGCACTGAAGCTTTCTTT. Its protein is CASSFAAGTEAFF.

This clonotype was recorded once. The J gene is TRBJ2-7, the V gene TRBV24-1; 9 nucleotides agree with TRBD2. Germline CDR1 is KGHDR and CDR2 is SFDVKD. The CDR3 length is 15 residues. Trimming at V came to 7 bases and at J to 2 bases, leaving 8 bases not matched to a gene. This chain's CDR3 is CATSAGLAEAYEQYF. Here the CDR3 DNA reads TGTGCCACCAGCGCGGGACTAGCCGAGGCCTACGAGCAGTACTTC.

The chain combines TRBV5-4 with TRBJ2-5; D may match TRBD1 or TRBD2 (5 bases each). This CDR3 comprises 14 residues. Germline V gene data show CDR1 as SGHNT and CDR2 as YYREEE (reference sequence). V was shortened by 0 bases and J by 5 bases, with 11 bases between the two germline ends. The CDR3 DNA is TGTGCCAGCAGCTTGGGAGGGGTTGGGGAGACCCAGTACTTC. This sequence encodes CASSLGGVGETQYF.

The chain employs TRBV25-1 and TRBJ2-3; D is unclear. The CDR3 loop spans 12 amino acids. V lost 4 bases to trimming and J lost 5 bases, with 7 bases between them. CDR1 and CDR2 from the germline V gene are MGHDK and SYGVNS. CDR3 sequence (DNA): TGTGCCAGCAGTGGCCCAGGAGATACGCAGTATTTT. Residues: CASSGPGDTQYF.

The gene calls are TRBV7-3 and TRBJ2-3; D perhaps matches TRBD2 (6 bases). The CDR3 loop spans 15 amino acids. Deletions cut 5 bases from V and 3 bases from J, with 15 bases between. Germline CDR1 is SGHTA and CDR2 is FQGTGA. CDR3 residues: CASSPARGRTDTQYF. The CDR3 nucleotides are TGTGCCAGCAGCCCGGCGCGGGGCAGAACAGATACGCAGTATTTT.

The chain joins TRBV29-1 to TRBJ2-5; TRBD2 matches at 7 bases. Germline V CDR1 and CDR2: SQVTM, ANQGSEA. The CDR3 spans 13 residues. Trimming took 6 bases from V and 2 from J; bases not matched to a gene: 6. The CDR3 DNA follows: TGCAGCGTGCGACCCGGGAGGCAAGAGACCCAGTACTTC. It codes for CSVRPGRQETQYF.